A single sample is the source of the 18 T cell receptor beta chains below, sequenced in a study of blood T cell repertoires in COVID-19. TCRdb's copy holds only in-frame clones and misses some; the assay was immunoSEQ multiplex PCR. This sample has about 81,000 clones, with 90% to 95% found just once. Sequenced: peripheral blood. These receptors all come from a woman aged 50 to 65 in a cohort sampled during active COVID-19.

The chain joins TRBV11-3 to TRBJ2-1, with 8 nucleotides matching TRBD2. Unmatched junction bases numbered 7, after V lost 5 bases and J lost 4 bases. This CDR3 is 15 amino acids long. The germline CDR1 and CDR2 sequences are SGHNT and YENEEA. In DNA form, the CDR3 reads TGTGCCAGCAGCCAAAGTAGCGGGGCATACAATGAGCAGTTCTTC. This codes for CASSQSSGAYNEQFF.

The chain employs TRBV6-2 or TRBV6-3 and TRBJ2-1, with 11 bases aligning to TRBD2. The CDR3 sequence is 17 residues long. The germline V gene encodes CDR1 MNHEY and CDR2 SVGEGT. V gave up 5 bases and J gave up 10 bases; unmatched junction bases: 16. The chain's CDR3 is CASSPALAGGPGPEQFF. The DNA of the CDR3 is TGTGCCAGCAGTCCAGCTCTAGCGGGGGGCCCCGGCCCGGAGCAGTTCTTC.

This clone has only a few counts. The genes are TRBV20-1 and TRBJ1-2; perhaps TRBD1 as D (6 bases). V dropped 5 bases and J dropped 8 bases, with 12 bases sitting between them. CDR3 length: 11 amino acids. Germline V CDR1 and CDR2: DFQATT, SNEGSKA (reference sequence). The CDR3 coding sequence is TGCAGTGCTCGCCCCAGGGGCGGCTACACCTTC. This sequence encodes CSARPRGGYTF.

The J gene is TRBJ2-7, the V gene TRBV28; weak D call: TRBD2 (5 bases). The germline V and J ends were trimmed by 4 bases and 1 base, with 14 bases remaining between them. Germline CDR1 is MDHEN and CDR2 is SYDVKM. This CDR3 has 15 residues. DNA of the CDR3: TGTGCCAGCAGTTCGGGCTCGGGGAAATCCTACGAGCAGTACTTC. Protein sequence: CASSSGSGKSYEQYF. Filled out from reference TRBV28 and TRBJ2-7, the complete variable domain reads DVKVTQSSRYLVKRTGEKVFLECVQDMDHENMFWYRQDPGLGLRLIYFSYDVKMKEKGDIPEGYSVSREKKERFSLILESASTNQTSMYLCASSSGSGKSYEQYFGPGTRLTVT.

The gene calls are TRBV18 and TRBJ2-3, with D tentatively TRBD2 (5 bases). Germline V gene sequence: CDR1 KGHSH, CDR2 LQKENI. V lost 2 bases to trimming and J lost 0 bases, with 15 bases between them. The CDR3 runs 17 residues. CDR3 protein: CASSPVGLPLSTDTQYF. CDR3 DNA: TGTGCCAGCTCACCAGTCGGACTGCCCCTTAGCACAGATACGCAGTATTTT.

This clone was seen only once. The rearrangement uses TRBV5-1 and TRBJ1-1; D possibly corresponds to TRBD1 (5 bases). The V end lost 0 bases, the J end lost 4 bases, and 16 bases lay between the germline ends. The CDR3 runs 16 residues. Per the germline V gene, CDR1 is SGHRS and CDR2 is YFSETQ. CDR3 region: CASSLGTEGRTTEAFF. The CDR3 DNA reads as TGCGCCAGCAGCTTGGGGACGGAGGGGAGGACCACTGAAGCTTTCTTT. The full variable domain, completed using reference TRBV5-1 and TRBJ1-1, is KAGVTQTPRYLIKTRGQQVTLSCSPISGHRSVSWYQQTPGQGLQFLFEYFSETQRNKGNFPGRFSGRQFSNSRSEMNVSTLELGDSALYLCASSLGTEGRTTEAFFGQGTRLTVV.

This sequence joins TRBV6-5 and TRBJ2-7; 9 nucleotides match TRBD1. This CDR3 region has 14 residues. Germline loops: CDR1 MNHEY, CDR2 SVGAGI. V lost 8 bases, J lost 2 bases, and 7 bases stayed unmatched. The CDR3 sequence: CASRLGTGTYEQYF. The CDR3 DNA sequence: TGTGCCAGCCGCCTCGGGACAGGGACCTACGAGCAGTACTTC.

The chain carries TRBV19 and TRBJ1-3; the match to TRBD1 covers 7 bases. This CDR3 spans 14 amino acids. J lost 4 bases, V lost 5 bases, and 5 bases had no gene match. CDR1 is LNHDA, CDR2 SQIVND, per germline (reference sequence). CDR3 amino acids: CASSPDRVGNTIYF. CDR3 coding DNA: TGTGCCAGTAGTCCTGACAGGGTCGGAAACACCATATATTTT.

V is TRBV27 and J is TRBJ1-4; D might be TRBD1 (6 bases). Trimming left V 0 bases short and J 7 bases short, with 15 bases between. The CDR3 runs to 16 residues. Germline V gene lookup returns CDR1 MNHEY and CDR2 SMNVEV (reference sequence). CDR3 in DNA: TGTGCCAGCAGTTTATCAGGGACATTGCGAGGTGAAAAACTGTTTTTT. Amino acid sequence: CASSLSGTLRGEKLFF.

This sequence joins TRBV7-2 and TRBJ1-2, with D tentatively TRBD1 (5 bases). V was clipped by 4 bases and J by 0 bases, with 21 bases between them. This CDR3 contains 18 residues. Germline CDR1 and CDR2: SGHTA and FQGNSA. In nucleotides, the CDR3 is TGTGCCAGCAGCTCCCTCCCGGGGGTGAAGACAGCTAACTATGGCTACACCTTC. This sequence encodes CASSSLPGVKTANYGYTF. The whole variable domain, remainder taken from reference TRBV7-2 and TRBJ1-2, is GAGVSQSPSNKVTEKGKDVELRCDPISGHTALYWYRQSLGQGLEFLIYFQGNSAPDKSGLPSDRFSAERTGGSVSTLTIQRTQQEDSAVYLCASSSLPGVKTANYGYTFGSGTRLTVV.

The genes are TRBV3-1 (or the pseudogene TRBV3-2) and TRBJ2-7; possible D gene TRBD2, 6 bases. The length of the CDR3 is 14 residues. Deletions cut 6 bases from V and 1 base from J, with 13 bases between. The germline V gene has CDR1 LGHDT and CDR2 YNNKEL (reference sequence). CDR3 region: CASSRMGGSYEQYF. For the CDR3, the DNA is TGTGCCAGCAGTCGAATGGGGGGTTCCTACGAGCAGTACTTC.

The gene calls are TRBV11-3 and TRBJ2-5; TRBD2 matches 14 bases. The CDR3 length is 18 residues. Germline CDR1 reads SGHNT; CDR2 reads YENEEA. Germline trimming cut 1 base from V and 5 bases from J; bases unmatched to any gene: 9. The CDR3 nucleotides are TGTGCCAGCAGCTTAGGGGGACTAGCGGGAGACCCCTCGGAGACCCAGTACTTC. Translated, it gives CASSLGGLAGDPSETQYF.

This clone has a single count. The rearrangement joins TRBV19 to TRBJ1-1; 11 bases line up with TRBD1. J lost 5 bases, V lost 6 bases, and 8 bases had no gene match. Germline CDR1 LNHDA, CDR2 SQIVND (reference sequence). The length of the CDR3 is 15 residues. The CDR3 nucleotides are TGTGCCAGTAGAGGACAGGGGGCCGTCGGTACTGAAGCTTTCTTT. It translates to CASRGQGAVGTEAFF.

The chain combines TRBV19 with TRBJ1-4; 9 bases fit TRBD1. CDR1 and CDR2 from the germline V gene are LNHDA and SQIVND (reference sequence). Germline trimming cut 7 bases from V and 8 bases from J; bases unmatched to any gene: 14. The CDR3 has 16 amino acids. The CDR3 is CASTGQGQSLGEKLFF. CDR3 nucleotide sequence: TGTGCCAGTACTGGACAGGGGCAGTCTTTAGGAGAAAAACTGTTTTTT. The full variable domain, its missing parts supplied by reference TRBV19 and TRBJ1-4, is DGGITQSPKYLFRKEGQNVTLSCEQNLNHDAMYWYRQDPGQGLRLIYYSQIVNDFQKGDIAEGYSVSREKKESFPLTVTSAQKNPTAFYLCASTGQGQSLGEKLFFGSGTQLSVL.

The CDR3 reads CASSPMGLQETQYF. DNA for the CDR3: TGTGCCAGCAGCCCTATGGGCCTCCAAGAGACCCAGTACTTC. The chain is built from TRBV14 and TRBJ2-5; unclear D gene. Germline CDR1 is SGHDN and CDR2 is FVKESK. V lost 4 bases to trimming and J lost 1 base, with 10 bases between them. This CDR3 is built from 14 residues.

Details on this clone: The DNA is left out, because the CDR3 cannot be placed on it with certainty; the CDR3 is given as TCRdb lists it. This sequence joins TRBV27 and TRBJ2-1; TRBD2 is the table's D call and was not checked against the DNA. The CDR3 spans 12 amino acids, including both terminal residues. CDR1 is MNHEY and CDR2 is SMNVEV in the germline V gene (reference sequence). CDR3 sequence: CASSFGTGSRFF.

The chain uses TRBV4-2 and TRBJ2-3, with 9 bases lining up with TRBD2. Germline CDR1 is LGHNA and CDR2 is YNFKEQ. The CDR3 is 16 amino acids. Losses at the gene ends were 1 base for V and 0 bases for J; bases not matched to a gene: 2. The CDR3 here is CASSQVRGGSTDTQYF. The CDR3 bases are TGTGCCAGCAGCCAAGTGCGGGGGGGTAGCACAGATACGCAGTATTTT.

The CDR3 protein is CASSIRGAREAFF. The CDR3 DNA follows: TGTGCCAGTAGTATTCGGGGGGCCCGTGAAGCTTTCTTT. This chain connects TRBV19 to TRBJ1-1; D is perhaps TRBD1 (6 bases). The CDR3 has 13 amino acids. The germline V and J ends were trimmed by 3 bases and 7 bases, with 12 bases remaining between them. Germline V CDR1 and CDR2: LNHDA, SQIVND (reference sequence).